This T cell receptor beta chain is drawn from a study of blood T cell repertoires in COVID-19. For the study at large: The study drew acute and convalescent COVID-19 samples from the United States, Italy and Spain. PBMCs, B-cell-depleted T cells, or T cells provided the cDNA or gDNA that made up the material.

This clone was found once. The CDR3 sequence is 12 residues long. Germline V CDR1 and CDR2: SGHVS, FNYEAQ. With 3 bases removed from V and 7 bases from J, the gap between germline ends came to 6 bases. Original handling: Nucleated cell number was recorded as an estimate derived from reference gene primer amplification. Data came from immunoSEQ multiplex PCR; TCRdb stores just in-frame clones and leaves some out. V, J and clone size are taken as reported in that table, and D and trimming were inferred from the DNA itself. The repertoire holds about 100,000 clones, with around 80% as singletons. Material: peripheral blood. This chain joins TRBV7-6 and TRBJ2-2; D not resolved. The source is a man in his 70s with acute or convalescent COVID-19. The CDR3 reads CASSFRSGELFF. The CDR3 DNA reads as TGTGCCAGCAGCTTTCGGAGCGGGGAGCTGTTTTTT. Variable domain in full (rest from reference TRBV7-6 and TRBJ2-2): GAGVSQSPRYKVTKRGQDVALRCDPISGHVSLYWYRQALGQGPEFLTYFNYEAQQDKSGLPNDRFSAERPEGSISTLTIQRTEQRDSAMYRCASSFRSGELFFGEGSRLTVL.